This entry features one T cell receptor (beta chain) sequence. The table came from immunoSEQ multiplex PCR; TCRdb's copy has only in-frame clones and leaves some out. The sample shows tens of thousands of clones, around 79% of them seen only once. The entry originates in a study of blood T cell repertoires in COVID-19. Study background: Samples representing acute and convalescent COVID-19 were sourced from the United States, Italy and Spain. From T cells, B-cell-depleted T cells, or PBMCs came the material, which was cDNA or gDNA.

Germline V gene data show CDR1 as SGHAT and CDR2 as FQNNGV. The CDR3 loop spans 14 amino acids. Trimming took off 2 bases at V and 1 base at J, with 8 bases between the two ends. This clonotype was sampled from a human donor in a cohort sampled during active COVID-19. The chain joins TRBV11-2 to TRBJ1-1; tentatively, D is TRBD1 (6 bases). Sequencing was performed on peripheral blood. The CDR3 nucleotides read TGTGCCAGCAGCTTAATGGGACAGAACACTGAAGCTTTCTTT. Amino acid sequence: CASSLMGQNTEAFF.